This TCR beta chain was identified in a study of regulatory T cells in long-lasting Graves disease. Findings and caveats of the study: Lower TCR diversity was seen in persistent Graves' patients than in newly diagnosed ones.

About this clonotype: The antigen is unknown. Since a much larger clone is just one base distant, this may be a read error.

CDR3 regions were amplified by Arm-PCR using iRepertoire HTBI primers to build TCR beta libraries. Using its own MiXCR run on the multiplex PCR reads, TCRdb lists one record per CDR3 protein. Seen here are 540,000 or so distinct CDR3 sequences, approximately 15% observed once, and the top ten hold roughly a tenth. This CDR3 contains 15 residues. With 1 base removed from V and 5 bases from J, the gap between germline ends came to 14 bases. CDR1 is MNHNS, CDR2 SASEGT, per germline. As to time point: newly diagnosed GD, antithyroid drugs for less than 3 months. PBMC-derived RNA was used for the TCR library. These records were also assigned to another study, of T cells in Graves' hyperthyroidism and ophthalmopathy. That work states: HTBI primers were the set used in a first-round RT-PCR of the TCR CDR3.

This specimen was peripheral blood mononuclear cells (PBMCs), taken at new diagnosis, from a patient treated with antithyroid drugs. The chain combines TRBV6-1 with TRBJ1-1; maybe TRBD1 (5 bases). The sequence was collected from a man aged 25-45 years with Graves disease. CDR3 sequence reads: CASSEVVTGGTEAFF. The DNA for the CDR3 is TGTGCCAGCAGTGAAGTTGTAACCGGGGGGACTGAAGCTTTCTTT.